A single sample is the source of the 21 T cell receptor beta chains below, sequenced in a study of T cells after somatic rescue of genetic block. Clones were read by immunoSEQ multiplex PCR, and TCRdb kept only the in-frame ones, dropping some. This table holds fewer than 150,000 clones, about nine tenths found once. The sequenced sample consisted of peripheral blood mononuclear cells (PBMCs). Source of these receptors: a woman aged 18-35 years.

The chain links TRBV7-2 to TRBJ1-6; TRBD1 agrees at 11 bases. CDR3 length: 16 amino acids. Trimming removed 1 base from V and 10 bases from J; junction bases left unmatched: 6. Per germline, CDR1 SGHTA and CDR2 FQGNSA. In nucleotides, the CDR3 is TGTGCCAGCAGCTTAGAGCCGTGGGACAGGGGGTCACCCCTCCACTTT. This codes for CASSLEPWDRGSPLHF.

The V call is TRBV11-2, the J call TRBJ2-7, with 14 bases that match TRBD2. V trimming: 5 bases; J trimming: 6 bases; junction bases outside the gene matches: 6. Germline CDR1 reads SGHAT; CDR2 reads FQNNGV. CDR3 length: 15 residues. CDR3 sequence reads: CASSRGLAGDSEQYF. The CDR3 DNA reads as TGTGCCAGCAGCCGGGGACTAGCGGGGGACTCCGAGCAGTACTTC.

The gene calls are TRBV11-2 and TRBJ1-1; D not resolved. V shed 5 bases and J shed 0 bases, with 10 bases lying between them. The germline gives CDR1 SGHAT, CDR2 FQNNGV. CDR3 length equals 14 residues. Here the CDR3 reads CASSPREMNTEAFF. In nucleotides, the CDR3 is TGTGCCAGCAGCCCCCGGGAAATGAACACTGAAGCTTTCTTT.

The V and J genes are TRBV7-3 and TRBJ2-1, with 13 nucleotides matching TRBD2. This CDR3 is 15 amino acids long. CDR1 is SGHTA, CDR2 FQGTGA, per germline. The ends lost 2 bases at V and 9 bases at J; junction bases unmatched: 4. The CDR3 region has the DNA TGTGCCAGCAGCTTAGAACTAGCGGGGGGGCCTGAGCAGTTCTTC. This codes for CASSLELAGGPEQFF.

This clone appeared a single time. The genes are TRBV7-2 and TRBJ2-3; D may be TRBD2 (5 bases). The ends were cut back, 6 bases at V and 1 base at J, with 11 bases in the middle. CDR1 and CDR2 from the germline V gene are SGHTA and FQGNSA. The CDR3 contains 14 residues. The CDR3 reads CASRVIGGTDTQYF. Here the CDR3 DNA reads TGTGCCAGCAGGGTCATCGGGGGCACAGATACGCAGTATTTT.

J is TRBJ2-5 and V is TRBV15; D may match TRBD1 or TRBD2 (5 bases each). The V gene lost 4 bases and the J gene lost 4 bases, with 10 bases spanning the gap. Germline V gives CDR1 LNHNV, CDR2 YYDKDF (reference sequence). The CDR3 spans 13 residues. CDR3 nucleotide sequence: TGTGCCACCAGCATCGGGACGGGAGAGACCCAGTACTTC. Translating it yields CATSIGTGETQYF.

The rearrangement uses TRBV19 and TRBJ2-2; perhaps TRBD1 as D (5 bases). V was shortened by 4 bases and J by 2 bases, with 11 bases between the two germline ends. CDR1 and CDR2 from the germline V gene are LNHDA and SQIVND (reference sequence). The CDR3 is 15 residues long. CDR3 in amino acids: CASSTGRHNTGELFF. The CDR3 coding sequence is TGTGCCAGTAGTACAGGGCGTCATAACACCGGGGAGCTGTTTTTT.

V is TRBV29-1 and J is TRBJ2-7; TRBD2 might be the D (6 bases). Germline assignment: CDR1 SQVTM and CDR2 ANQGSEA. V lost 6 bases and J 0 bases, leaving 12 bases between the germline ends. This CDR3 is 13 amino acids long. In DNA, the CDR3 is TGCAGCGTCCTCGGGGGATACTCCTACGAGCAGTACTTC. Its protein product is CSVLGGYSYEQYF.

The chain recombines TRBV4-2 with TRBJ1-2; 7 nucleotides agree with TRBD1. CDR3 size: 18 residues. CDR1 LGHNA and CDR2 YNFKEQ come from the germline V gene. V shed 4 bases, J shed 0 bases, and the junction held 14 bases outside the gene matches. The CDR3 is CASSLLGTVPDSNYGYTF. The CDR3 region has the DNA TGTGCCAGCAGCCTCCTGGGGACAGTGCCCGACTCTAACTATGGCTACACCTTC.

The CDR3 DNA sequence: TGTGCCAGCAGTCTGTCCAATGAGCAGTTCTTC. Its translation: CASSLSNEQFF. This chain connects TRBV2 to TRBJ2-1, with D hard to call. The germline gives CDR1 SNHLY, CDR2 FYNNEI. The CDR3 contains 11 residues. V dropped 5 bases and J dropped 6 bases, with 5 bases sitting between them.

The rearrangement uses TRBV2 and TRBJ2-5; 12 bases are a match to TRBD2. V dropped 10 bases and J dropped 2; count of bases not matched to a gene: 11. CDR3 length: 16 residues. The germline CDR1 and CDR2 sequences are SNHLY and FYNNEI. DNA of the CDR3: TGTGCCACCACCCGACTAGCGGGGGCTCTACAAGAGACCCAGTACTTC. Encoded protein: CATTRLAGALQETQYF.

The chain carries TRBV6-6 and TRBJ1-3; weak D call: TRBD1 (6 bases). Trimming cost V 2 bases and J 0 bases, with 8 bases left between them. The CDR3 length is 15 residues. CDR1 and CDR2 (germline): MNHNY, SVGAGI (reference sequence). The CDR3: CASSYRTDSGNTIYF. In nucleotides, the CDR3 is TGTGCCAGCAGTTACCGGACAGACTCTGGAAACACCATATATTTT.

CDR3 nucleotides: TGTGCCAGCAGTGAACCTTTCTTACTGATCCAAAATGAAAAACTGTTTTTT. The encoded protein is CASSEPFLLIQNEKLFF. V usage is TRBV6-1 and J usage is TRBJ1-4; no reliable D call. With 2 bases removed from V and 5 bases from J, the gap between germline ends came to 18 bases. This CDR3 contains 17 residues. Germline lookup yields CDR1 MNHNS and CDR2 SASEGT.

The V gene is TRBV27, the J gene TRBJ2-3; 8 nucleotides line up with TRBD2. Per germline, CDR1 MNHEY and CDR2 SMNVEV (reference sequence). There are 19 residues in the CDR3. V lost 4 bases to trimming and J lost 2 bases; unmatched junction nucleotides: 17. The CDR3 nucleotides read TGTGCCAGCAGTTCCCGTGTGATCCCGGGACTAGAGCACACAGATACGCAGTATTTT. This encodes CASSSRVIPGLEHTDTQYF.

This clone was counted a few times. The V gene is TRBV7-2, the J gene TRBJ2-5, with TRBD2 identical over 8 bases. V gave up 2 bases and J gave up 5 bases; unmatched junction bases: 7. This CDR3 region has 15 residues. Germline lookup yields CDR1 SGHTA and CDR2 FQGNSA. The CDR3 nucleotides read TGTGCCAGCAGCTTAACCCCGGGAGGGCAGGAGACCCAGTACTTC. Translating it yields CASSLTPGGQETQYF.

The CDR3 here is CASSRTGGGYTF. For the CDR3, the DNA is TGTGCCAGCAGCCGAACCGGGGGGGGCTACACCTTC. The chain uses TRBV5-4 and TRBJ1-2; a possible D gene is TRBD1 (5 bases). Germline values: CDR1 SGHNT, CDR2 YYREEE (reference sequence). Trimming pared 4 bases from V and 8 bases from J, leaving 12 bases between. This CDR3 is 12 amino acids long.

The CDR3 DNA reads TGTGCCAGCAGCTTAGTACAGGGGGCGGACGGCTACACCTTC. It specifies CASSLVQGADGYTF. The V gene is TRBV11-1, the J gene TRBJ1-2; 9 nucleotides align to TRBD1. This CDR3 region has 14 residues. From germline, CDR1 is SGHAT and CDR2 FQDESV (reference sequence). V gave up 1 base and J gave up 8 bases; unmatched junction bases: 5.

This clone was observed once. The rearrangement links TRBV4-1 to TRBJ1-2; 8 bases line up with TRBD1. Losses at the gene ends were 3 bases for V and 3 bases for J; bases not matched to a gene: 6. Germline values: CDR1 MGHRA, CDR2 YSYEKL. The CDR3 loop spans 15 amino acids. CDR3 sequence (DNA): TGCGCCAGCAGCCACGGACAGGGTTTCGACTATGGCTACACCTTC. Translating it yields CASSHGQGFDYGYTF.

V usage is TRBV10-3 and J usage is TRBJ2-1, with TRBD1 matching 8 bases. This CDR3 region has 15 residues. Germline CDR1 ENHRY, CDR2 SYGVKD. Trimming at V came to 6 bases and at J to 0 bases, leaving 4 bases not matched to a gene. The CDR3 here is CAIRGTGSSYNEQFF. CDR3 bases: TGTGCCATCAGGGGGACAGGTAGCTCCTACAATGAGCAGTTCTTC.

The chain has TRBV7-3 and TRBJ2-7; possible D gene TRBD2, 7 bases. Per germline, CDR1 SGHTA and CDR2 FQGTGA. This CDR3 comprises 15 residues. The V gene lost 1 base and the J gene lost 1 base, with 11 bases spanning the gap. The CDR3 here is CASSLSGGPSYEQYF. In DNA, the CDR3 is TGTGCCAGCAGCTTAAGCGGGGGCCCTTCCTACGAGCAGTACTTC.

V and J are TRBV9 and TRBJ2-7; D unclear. Germline values: CDR1 SGDLS, CDR2 YYNGEE. CDR3 length: 13 residues. Trimming removed 4 bases at V and 9 bases at J, with 17 bases between. The CDR3 DNA sequence: TGTGCCAGCAGCCCTGGTCTCGTAAAGGGGCAGTACTTC. This encodes CASSPGLVKGQYF.